This T cell receptor beta chain came from a study of vaccination effects on CD4 cells after COVID-19. TCRdb's copy holds only in-frame clones and misses some; the assay was immunoSEQ multiplex PCR. The sample lists about 26,000 clones, 75% to 85% occurring once. In the ViraFEST assay, antigen-specific CD4+ clonotypes were identified by expansion after peptide-pool stimulation. Scientists isolated CD4+ T cells after an approximately ten-day culture period ended. The person had a PCR-confirmed SARS-CoV-2 infection during March to December 2020. In germline, CDR1 is SQVTM, CDR2 ANQGSEA. The trim removed 5 bases at V and 2 bases at J, leaving 0 bases unmatched. CDR3 length: 13 amino acids. Details on this clone: Antigen specificity is unknown.

The rearrangement links TRBV29-1 to TRBJ2-1, with 10 bases lining up with TRBD2. The TCR was taken from a human donor who had a prior SARS-CoV-2 infection. The starting material was CD4+ T cells from PBMCs cultured with HCoV-NL63 spike peptides, obtained before COVID-19 vaccination. The DNA for the CDR3 is TGCAGCGTTAGCGGGAGGGCCTACAATGAGCAGTTCTTC. It encodes CSVSGRAYNEQFF.